This paragraph covers one T cell receptor beta chain sequence. The sample belongs to a study of blood T cell repertoires in COVID-19. Overall study context: The analysed material was cDNA or gDNA that came from T cells, B-cell-depleted T cells, or PBMCs.

V dropped 2 bases and J dropped 1; count of bases not matched to a gene: 3. The CDR3 is made up of 15 amino acids. Germline CDR1 SGHRS, CDR2 YFSETQ. How the authors handled the data: Reference gene primer amplification yielded estimated nucleated cell counts. Measured with immunoSEQ multiplex PCR; TCRdb has only the in-frame clones, and not every one. That table furnishes V, J and clone size, whereas the DNA furnished D and trimming. Altogether roughly 220,000 clones are present, roughly four fifths being singletons, with the ten largest covering 8% to 9%. What was sequenced was peripheral blood. The chain carries TRBV5-1 and TRBJ2-7; 10 nucleotides agree with TRBD2. This clonotype was obtained from a woman over 75 with COVID-19, enrolled during active disease. In DNA form, the CDR3 reads TGCGCCAGCAGCTTAGCGGGAGGGCAGTCCTACGAGCAGTACTTC. Encoded protein: CASSLAGGQSYEQYF.